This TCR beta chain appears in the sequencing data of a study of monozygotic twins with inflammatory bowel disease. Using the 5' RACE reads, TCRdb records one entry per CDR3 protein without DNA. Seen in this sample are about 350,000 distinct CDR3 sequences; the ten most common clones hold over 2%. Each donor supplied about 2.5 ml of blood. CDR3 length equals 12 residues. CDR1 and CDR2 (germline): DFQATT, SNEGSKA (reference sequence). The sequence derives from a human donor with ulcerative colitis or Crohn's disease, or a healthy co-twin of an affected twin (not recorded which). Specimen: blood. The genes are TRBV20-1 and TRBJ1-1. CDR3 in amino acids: CSGRQGDTEAFF.